This is a list of T cell receptor beta chains from one sample in a study of blood T cell repertoires in COVID-19. Assay: immunoSEQ multiplex PCR; the TCRdb copy retains only in-frame clones and omits some. The top ten hold 15% to 20% of the sample, which has under 70,000 clones, approximately 79% seen once. Sequenced sample: peripheral blood. The receptor source for this set is a man aged 55 to 69 with acute or convalescent COVID-19. Each CDR3 is given with its conserved first and last residue. The D gene is left open where the match is weak. Only part of the rows carry a size: once, few, many, or a class if the clone is expanded.

clone size,D gene,V gene,J gene,CDR3 DNA,CDR3 protein
NA,NA,TRBV7-8,TRBJ1-1,TGTGCCAGCAGCCCCCGGGGGAGGACTGAAGCTTTCTTT,CASSPRGRTEAFF
NA,NA,TRBV15,TRBJ1-5,TGTGCCACCAGCAGAGATTTCGATCAGCCCCAGCATTTT,CATSRDFDQPQHF
NA,TRBD2,TRBV4-2,TRBJ2-1,TGTGCCAGCAGCCAAGATCCTGCTAGCGGGAGCGATGAGCAGTTCTTC,CASSQDPASGSDEQFF
NA,NA,TRBV4-2,TRBJ2-2,TGTGCCAGCAGCCAAGGGTTGGCAGGAATGGACACCGGGGAGCTGTTTTTT,CASSQGLAGMDTGELFF
few,NA,TRBV6-5,TRBJ1-3,TGTGCCAGCTCGCAAAGGGACACCTTTGTAAACACCATATATTTT,CASSQRDTFVNTIYF
NA,TRBD2,TRBV4-3,TRBJ2-7,TGCGCCAGCAGCCGGGGGACTAGCGGAGCCTACGAGCAGTACTTC,CASSRGTSGAYEQYF
once,NA,TRBV3-1/TRBV3-2,TRBJ2-7,TGTGCCAGCAGCCTCGCGGGAAACTCCTACGAGCAGTACTTC,CASSLAGNSYEQYF
NA,TRBD2,TRBV7-6,TRBJ2-1,TGTGCCAGCAGCTTAAGGGAAACGGGAGGGCCCCGGGGAAATGAGCAGTTCTTC,CASSLRETGGPRGNEQFF
NA,NA,TRBV28,TRBJ2-7,TGTGCCAGCAGCAGGGGAACCTACGAGCAGTACTTC,CASSRGTYEQYF
few,TRBD1,TRBV19,TRBJ1-5,TGTGCCAGTAGTCGGCAGGGGGTAGGCAGCAATCAGCCCCAGCATTTT,CASSRQGVGSNQPQHF
few,TRBD2,TRBV3-1/TRBV3-2,TRBJ2-7,TGTGCCAGCAGCCGGACTAGCGGGAGCATCGAGCAGTACTTC,CASSRTSGSIEQYF
NA,NA,TRBV19,TRBJ1-1,TGTGCCAGTAGTACTGGGGGGGGGCACACTGAAGCTTTCTTT,CASSTGGGHTEAFF
NA,TRBD1,TRBV5-1,TRBJ2-3,TGCGCCAGCAGCCGGACCGGGACAGGGGTTACAGATACGCAGTATTTT,CASSRTGTGVTDTQYF
NA,NA,TRBV28,TRBJ1-2,TGTGCCAGCAGTTTTGGGGGGGCACCCACTAACTATGGCTACACCTTC,CASSFGGAPTNYGYTF
NA,NA,TRBV7-3,TRBJ1-1,TGTGCCAGCAGCTTAACCCGGGACATTCCCGCTTTCTTT,CASSLTRDIPAFF
NA,TRBD1,TRBV4-2,TRBJ2-3,TGTGCCAGCAGCCAAGATCGAGGGGGCGGCACAGATACGCAGTATTTT,CASSQDRGGGTDTQYF
NA,NA,TRBV24-1,TRBJ2-1,TGTGCCACCAGTGATCCGACGGGAAGCTCCTACAATGAGCAGTTCTTC,CATSDPTGSSYNEQFF
NA,NA,TRBV5-5,TRBJ2-5,TGTGCCAGCAGCCCGCTGACCGGGGGACAAGAGACCCAGTACTTC,CASSPLTGGQETQYF
few,NA,TRBV21-1,TRBJ2-1,TGTGCCAGCAGCAAAACCTATAACAATGAGCAGTTCTTC,CASSKTYNNEQFF
NA,TRBD2,TRBV29-1,TRBJ2-7,TGCAGCGTCCGGACTAGCGGGCTGGCCGAGCAGTACTTC,CSVRTSGLAEQYF
NA,TRBD2,TRBV9,TRBJ2-3,TGTGCCAGCCAGCCGGGACTAGCGTTATCAGATACGCAGTATTTT,CASQPGLALSDTQYF
NA,TRBD1,TRBV30,TRBJ1-6,TGTGCCTGGAGTTGGTCCGGGACAGGGTTACGGAATTCACCCCTCCACTTT,CAWSWSGTGLRNSPLHF
once,NA,TRBV11-2,TRBJ2-5,TGTGCCAGCAGCTTAATGTTAACGGTAGAGACCCAGTACTTC,CASSLMLTVETQYF
NA,TRBD2,TRBV29-1,TRBJ2-1,TGCAGCGTTGAAGTTCCGGGACTAGAAACGCTTGAGCAGTTCTTC,CSVEVPGLETLEQFF
NA,NA,TRBV6-1,TRBJ2-1,TGTGCCAGCAGTGAAACTAGGGTGCAGTTCTTC,CASSETRVQFF
few,TRBD2,TRBV29-1,TRBJ2-1,TGCAGCGTTGAAAGGCTAGCGGGAGGGGTCAATGAGCAGTTCTTC,CSVERLAGGVNEQFF
NA,NA,TRBV6-5,TRBJ2-2,TGTGCCAGCAGTTACTTTGGGGCGAAGGCCGGGGAGCTGTTTTTT,CASSYFGAKAGELFF
once,TRBD1,TRBV28,TRBJ2-6,TGTGCCAGCACCCTGACAGGGGCCCCCTCTGGGGCCAACGTCCTGACTTTC,CASTLTGAPSGANVLTF
NA,NA,TRBV6-5,TRBJ2-6,TGTGCCAGCAGTTTCGCGGGCTCTGGGGCCAACGTCCTGACTTTC,CASSFAGSGANVLTF
NA,NA,TRBV5-6,TRBJ2-7,TGTGCCAGCAGCCCGACACCTAACTACGAGCAGTACTTC,CASSPTPNYEQYF
few,NA,TRBV28,TRBJ1-4,TGTGCCAGCAGGGTACCAGGTGATGAAAAACTGTTTTTT,CASRVPGDEKLFF
NA,NA,TRBV4-2,TRBJ1-2,TGTGCCAGCAGCCAAGATCGTTTGGCAGGGTCTTACTATGGCTACACCTTC,CASSQDRLAGSYYGYTF
NA,TRBD1,TRBV6-1,TRBJ1-2,TGTGCCAGCAGTGAAACCGACAGGGCTCTTGGTGGCTACACCTTC,CASSETDRALGGYTF
NA,NA,TRBV14,TRBJ1-2,TGTGCCAGCAGCCTAAACACAGGGAGTGGCTACACCTTC,CASSLNTGSGYTF
NA,TRBD1,TRBV5-1,TRBJ1-1,TGCGCCAGCAGCCCCCGACAGGGAAGGAAAGCTTTCTTT,CASSPRQGRKAFF
NA,NA,TRBV18,TRBJ2-5,TGTGCCAGCTCACCATTTCTCCCGGATCAGGGGGAGACCCAGTACTTC,CASSPFLPDQGETQYF
NA,TRBD1,TRBV24-1,TRBJ1-2,TGTGCCACCAGTGATTCTGGACAGGGAATTACTGGCTACACCTTC,CATSDSGQGITGYTF
NA,TRBD2,TRBV28,TRBJ2-7,TGTGCCAGCAGTTTATTTACCCCCGGGACTAGCGGGAGTTTCTACGAGCAGTACTTC,CASSLFTPGTSGSFYEQYF
NA,NA,TRBV30,TRBJ1-5,TGTGCCTGGAGTGAACAAGAAAATCAGCCCCAGCATTTT,CAWSEQENQPQHF
NA,TRBD2,TRBV6-6,TRBJ2-2,TGTGCCAGCAGTTACCTCCTAGCGGGAGTCTCCGGGGAGCTGTTTTTT,CASSYLLAGVSGELFF
NA,NA,TRBV4-3,TRBJ1-4,TGCGCCAGCAGCCAAGATACTGGGGCAGGGTACGAAAAACTGTTTTTT,CASSQDTGAGYEKLFF
NA,TRBD1,TRBV2,TRBJ2-7,TGTGCCAGCAGCCGGGACAGGGGGCGGAACGAGCAGTACTTC,CASSRDRGRNEQYF
NA,NA,TRBV7-9,TRBJ1-1,TGTGCCAGCAGCTTATTACAGAACACTGAAGCTTTCTTT,CASSLLQNTEAFF
few,NA,TRBV18,TRBJ1-5,TGTGCCAGCTCACCCCAGACAGGTCAGCCCCAGCATTTT,CASSPQTGQPQHF
NA,NA,TRBV2,TRBJ1-5,TGTGCCAGCAGAAGGGGCAGGCATCAGCCCCAGCATTTT,CASRRGRHQPQHF
NA,TRBD1,TRBV7-8,TRBJ1-5,TGTGCCAGCAGCTGGGGACAGTTCTCTCAGCCCCAGCATTTT,CASSWGQFSQPQHF
NA,TRBD1,TRBV29-1,TRBJ1-1,TGCAGCGTTGAAGCTCGGACAGGTAGTGAAGCTTTCTTT,CSVEARTGSEAFF
NA,TRBD1,TRBV10-3,TRBJ2-7,TGTGCCACCAGGACCGAGACAGGGTTCGGCGAGCAGTACTTC,CATRTETGFGEQYF
NA,NA,TRBV28,TRBJ1-5,TGTGCCAGCAGTTTCCTAGGGAACGGGGTGGGGAGCAATCAGCCCCAGCATTTT,CASSFLGNGVGSNQPQHF